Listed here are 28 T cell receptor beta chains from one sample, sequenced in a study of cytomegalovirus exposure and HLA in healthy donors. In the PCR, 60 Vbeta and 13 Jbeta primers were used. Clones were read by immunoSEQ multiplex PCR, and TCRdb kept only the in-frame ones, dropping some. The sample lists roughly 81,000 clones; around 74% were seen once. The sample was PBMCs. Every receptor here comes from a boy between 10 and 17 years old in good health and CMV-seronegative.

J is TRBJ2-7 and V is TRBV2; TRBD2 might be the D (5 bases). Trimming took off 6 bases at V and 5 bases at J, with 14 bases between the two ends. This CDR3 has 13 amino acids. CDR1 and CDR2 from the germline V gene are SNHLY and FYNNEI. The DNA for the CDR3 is TGTGCCAGCAGGGAACTAGTTGTCGACGAGCAGTACTTC. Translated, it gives CASRELVVDEQYF.

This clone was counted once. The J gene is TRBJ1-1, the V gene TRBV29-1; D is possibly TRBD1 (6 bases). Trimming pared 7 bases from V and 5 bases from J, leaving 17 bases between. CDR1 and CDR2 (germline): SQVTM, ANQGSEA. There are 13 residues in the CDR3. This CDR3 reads CSAKQGEFTEAFF. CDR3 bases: TGCAGCGCAAAACAGGGTGAGTTTACTGAAGCTTTCTTT.

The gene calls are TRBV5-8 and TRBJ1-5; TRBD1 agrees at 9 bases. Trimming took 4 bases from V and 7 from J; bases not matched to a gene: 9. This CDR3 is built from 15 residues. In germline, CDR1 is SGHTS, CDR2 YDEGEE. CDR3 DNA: TGTGCCAGCAGCCACACCGGGACAGGGATACAGCCCCAGCATTTT. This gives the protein CASSHTGTGIQPQHF.

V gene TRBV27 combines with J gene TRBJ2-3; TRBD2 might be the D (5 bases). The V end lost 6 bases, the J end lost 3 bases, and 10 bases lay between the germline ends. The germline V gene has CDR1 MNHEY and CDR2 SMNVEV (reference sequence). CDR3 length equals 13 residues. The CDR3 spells CASSSLATDTQYF. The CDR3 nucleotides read TGTGCCAGCAGCTCGCTAGCTACAGATACGCAGTATTTT.

CDR3 protein: CASSPQGGEQYF. In DNA, the CDR3 is TGCGCCAGCAGCCCCCAGGGTGGCGAGCAGTACTTC. The chain couples TRBV5-1 to TRBJ2-5; a possible D gene is TRBD1 (5 bases). The J call is doubtful: the DNA matches TRBJ2-7 better. The length of the CDR3 is 12 residues. Germline V gene lookup returns CDR1 SGHRS and CDR2 YFSETQ.

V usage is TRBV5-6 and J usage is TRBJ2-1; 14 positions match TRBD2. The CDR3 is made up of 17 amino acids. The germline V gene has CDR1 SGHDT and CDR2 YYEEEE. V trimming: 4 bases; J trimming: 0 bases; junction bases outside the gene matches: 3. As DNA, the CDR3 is TGTGCCAGCAGCCGGGGACTAGCGGGGGCCTCCTACAATGAGCAGTTCTTC. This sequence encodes CASSRGLAGASYNEQFF.

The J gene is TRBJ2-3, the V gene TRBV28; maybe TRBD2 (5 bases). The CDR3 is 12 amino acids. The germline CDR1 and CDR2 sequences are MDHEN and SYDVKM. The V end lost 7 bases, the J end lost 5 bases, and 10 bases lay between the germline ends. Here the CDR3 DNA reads TGTGCCAGCACAGTTGCGGGAGATACGCAGTATTTT. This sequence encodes CASTVAGDTQYF.

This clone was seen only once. The CDR3 is CASSQEGLAGAHEQYF. The CDR3 DNA is TGTGCCAGCAGCCAGGAGGGACTAGCGGGAGCCCACGAGCAGTACTTC. This sequence joins TRBV4-2 and TRBJ2-7; 14 bases are shared with TRBD2. The CDR3 sequence is 16 residues long. With 3 bases clipped from V and 5 bases from J, the junction kept 6 bases outside the gene matches. CDR1 and CDR2 (germline): LGHNA, YNFKEQ.

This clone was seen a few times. The CDR3 protein is CASSPSTGSTYEQYF. CDR3 in DNA: TGTGCCAGCTCACCATCGACGGGAAGTACATACGAGCAGTACTTC. The V gene is TRBV18, the J gene TRBJ2-7; TRBD2 is a possible D gene (5 bases). The germline V and J ends were trimmed by 2 bases and 4 bases, with 15 bases remaining between them. The CDR3 runs to 15 residues. Germline values: CDR1 KGHSH, CDR2 LQKENI. The full variable domain, in which reference TRBV18 and TRBJ2-7 provide the parts outside the CDR3, is NAGVMQNPRHLVRRRGQEARLRCSPMKGHSHVYWYRQLPEEGLKFMVYLQKENIIDESGMPKERFSAEFPKEGPSILRIQQVVRGDSAAYFCASSPSTGSTYEQYFGPGTRLTVT.

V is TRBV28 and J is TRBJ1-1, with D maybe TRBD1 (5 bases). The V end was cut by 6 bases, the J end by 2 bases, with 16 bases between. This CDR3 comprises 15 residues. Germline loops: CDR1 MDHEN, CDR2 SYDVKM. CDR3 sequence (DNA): TGTGCCAGCAGAGGGAGGGGATTGGGCAACACTGAAGCTTTCTTT. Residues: CASRGRGLGNTEAFF.

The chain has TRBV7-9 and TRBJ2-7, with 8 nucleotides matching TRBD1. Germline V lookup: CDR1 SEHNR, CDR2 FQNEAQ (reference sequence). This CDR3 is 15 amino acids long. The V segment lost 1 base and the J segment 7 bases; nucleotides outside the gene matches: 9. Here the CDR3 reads CASSLGTGSTGEQYF. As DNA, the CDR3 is TGTGCCAGCAGCTTAGGGACAGGGTCCACGGGGGAGCAGTACTTC.

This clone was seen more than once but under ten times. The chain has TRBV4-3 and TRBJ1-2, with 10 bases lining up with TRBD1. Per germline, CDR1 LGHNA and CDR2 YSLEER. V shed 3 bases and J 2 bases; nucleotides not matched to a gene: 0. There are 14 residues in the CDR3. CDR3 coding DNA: TGCGCCAGCAGCCAGGACAGGGGGAACTATGGCTACACCTTC. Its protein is CASSQDRGNYGYTF.

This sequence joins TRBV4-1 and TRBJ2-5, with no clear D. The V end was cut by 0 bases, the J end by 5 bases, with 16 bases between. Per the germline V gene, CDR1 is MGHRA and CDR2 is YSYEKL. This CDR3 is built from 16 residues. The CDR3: CASSQEPPPPQETQYF. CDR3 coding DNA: TGCGCCAGCAGCCAAGAGCCGCCTCCCCCTCAGGAGACCCAGTACTTC.

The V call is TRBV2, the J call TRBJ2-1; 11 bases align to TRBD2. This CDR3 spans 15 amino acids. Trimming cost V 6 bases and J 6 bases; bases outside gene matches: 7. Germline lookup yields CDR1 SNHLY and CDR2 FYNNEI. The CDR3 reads CASRLNSGRANEQFF. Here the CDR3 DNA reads TGTGCCAGCAGGCTTAATAGCGGGAGGGCCAATGAGCAGTTCTTC. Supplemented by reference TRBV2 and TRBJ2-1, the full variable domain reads EPEVTQTPSHQVTQMGQEVILRCVPISNHLYFYWYRQILGQKVEFLVSFYNNEISEKSEIFDDQFSVERPDGSNFTLKIRSTKLEDSAMYFCASRLNSGRANEQFFGPGTRLTVL.

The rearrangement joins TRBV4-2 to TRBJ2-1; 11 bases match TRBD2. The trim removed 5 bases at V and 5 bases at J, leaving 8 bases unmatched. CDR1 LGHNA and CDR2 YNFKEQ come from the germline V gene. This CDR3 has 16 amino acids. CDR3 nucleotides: TGTGCCAGCAGCGGAAGACTAGCGGGACAAAACAATGAGCAGTTCTTC. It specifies CASSGRLAGQNNEQFF.

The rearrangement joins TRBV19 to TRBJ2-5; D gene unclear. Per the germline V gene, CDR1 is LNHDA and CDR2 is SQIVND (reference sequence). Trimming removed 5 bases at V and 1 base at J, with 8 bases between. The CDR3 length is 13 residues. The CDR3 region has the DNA TGTGCCAGTAGTCGTCTCAGCCAAGAGACCCAGTACTTC. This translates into CASSRLSQETQYF.

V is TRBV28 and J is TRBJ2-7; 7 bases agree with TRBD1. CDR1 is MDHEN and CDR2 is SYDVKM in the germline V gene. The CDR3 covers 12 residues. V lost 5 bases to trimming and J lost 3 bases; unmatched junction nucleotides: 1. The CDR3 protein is CASSRDSYEQYF. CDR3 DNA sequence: TGTGCCAGCAGTAGGGACAGCTACGAGCAGTACTTC.

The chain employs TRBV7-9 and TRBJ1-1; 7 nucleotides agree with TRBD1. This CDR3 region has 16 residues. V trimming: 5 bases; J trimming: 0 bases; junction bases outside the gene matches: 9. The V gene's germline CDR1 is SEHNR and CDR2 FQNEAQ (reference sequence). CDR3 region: CASSLDRERMNTEAFF. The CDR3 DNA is TGTGCCAGCAGCCTCGACAGGGAGCGCATGAACACTGAAGCTTTCTTT. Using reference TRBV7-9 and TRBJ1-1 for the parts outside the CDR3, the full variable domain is DTGVSQNPRHKITKRGQNVTFRCDPISEHNRLYWYRQTLGQGPEFLTYFQNEAQLEKSRLLSDRFSAERPKGSFSTLEIQRTEQGDSAMYLCASSLDRERMNTEAFFGQGTRLTVV.

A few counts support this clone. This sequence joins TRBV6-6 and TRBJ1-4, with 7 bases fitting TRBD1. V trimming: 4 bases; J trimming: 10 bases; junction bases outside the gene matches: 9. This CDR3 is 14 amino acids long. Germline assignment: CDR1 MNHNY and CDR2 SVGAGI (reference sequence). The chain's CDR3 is CASSLTGREVKLFF. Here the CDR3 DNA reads TGTGCCAGCAGTTTGACAGGGCGTGAGGTAAAACTGTTTTTT.

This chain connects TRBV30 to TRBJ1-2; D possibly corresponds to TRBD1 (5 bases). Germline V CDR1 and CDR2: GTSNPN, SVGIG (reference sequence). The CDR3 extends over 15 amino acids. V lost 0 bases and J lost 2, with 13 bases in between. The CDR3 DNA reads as TGTGCCTGGAGTGTATCCGGGGGTGTAAACTATGGCTACACCTTC. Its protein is CAWSVSGGVNYGYTF.

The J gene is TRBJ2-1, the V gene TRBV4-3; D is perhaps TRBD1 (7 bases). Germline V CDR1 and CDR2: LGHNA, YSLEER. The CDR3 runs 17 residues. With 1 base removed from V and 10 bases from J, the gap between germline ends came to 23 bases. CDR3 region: CASSQGQGGKAPGEQFF. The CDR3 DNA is TGCGCCAGCAGCCAAGGACAGGGAGGAAAGGCGCCCGGAGAGCAGTTCTTC.

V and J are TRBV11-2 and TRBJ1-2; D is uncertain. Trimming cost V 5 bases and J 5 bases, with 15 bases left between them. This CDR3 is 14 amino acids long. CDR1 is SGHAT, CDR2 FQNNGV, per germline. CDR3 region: CASSPRGREYGYTF. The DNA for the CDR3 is TGTGCCAGCAGCCCCCGAGGGCGAGAGTATGGCTACACCTTC.

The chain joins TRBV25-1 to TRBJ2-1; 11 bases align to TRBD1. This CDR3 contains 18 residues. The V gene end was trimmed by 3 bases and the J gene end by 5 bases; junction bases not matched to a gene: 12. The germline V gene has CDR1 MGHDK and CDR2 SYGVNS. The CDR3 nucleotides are TGTGCCAGCAGTGACCGCCGGGACAGGGGGGTCCTCCACAATGAGCAGTTCTTC. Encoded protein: CASSDRRDRGVLHNEQFF.

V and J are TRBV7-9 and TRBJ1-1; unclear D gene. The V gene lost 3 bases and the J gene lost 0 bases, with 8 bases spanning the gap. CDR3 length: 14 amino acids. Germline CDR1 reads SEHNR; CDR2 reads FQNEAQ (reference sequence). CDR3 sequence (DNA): TGTGCCAGCAGCTTCCCCTCTCTGAACACTGAAGCTTTCTTT. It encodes CASSFPSLNTEAFF.

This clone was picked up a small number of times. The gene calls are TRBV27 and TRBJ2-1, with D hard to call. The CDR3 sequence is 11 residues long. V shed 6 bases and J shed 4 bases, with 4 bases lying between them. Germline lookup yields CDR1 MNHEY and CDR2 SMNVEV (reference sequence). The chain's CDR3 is CASRLYNEQFF. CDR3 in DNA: TGTGCCAGCAGGCTATACAATGAGCAGTTCTTC.

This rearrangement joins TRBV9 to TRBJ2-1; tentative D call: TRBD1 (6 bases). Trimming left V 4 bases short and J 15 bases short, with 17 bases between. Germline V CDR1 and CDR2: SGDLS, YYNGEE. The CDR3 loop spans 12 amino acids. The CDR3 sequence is CASSSTGNFRFF. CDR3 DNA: TGTGCCAGCAGCTCAACAGGGAATTTTCGGTTCTTC.

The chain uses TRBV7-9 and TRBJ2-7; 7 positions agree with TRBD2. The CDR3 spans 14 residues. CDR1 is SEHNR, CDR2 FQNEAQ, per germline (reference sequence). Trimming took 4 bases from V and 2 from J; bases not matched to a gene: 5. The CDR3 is CASSSSGTTYEQYF. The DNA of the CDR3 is TGTGCCAGCAGCTCCTCCGGGACTACCTACGAGCAGTACTTC.

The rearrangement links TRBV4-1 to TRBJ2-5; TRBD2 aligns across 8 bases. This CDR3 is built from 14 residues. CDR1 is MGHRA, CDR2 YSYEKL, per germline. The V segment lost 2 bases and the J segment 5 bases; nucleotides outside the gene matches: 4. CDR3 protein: CASSQLSGAETQYF. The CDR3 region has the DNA TGCGCCAGCAGCCAACTTAGCGGGGCCGAGACCCAGTACTTC.